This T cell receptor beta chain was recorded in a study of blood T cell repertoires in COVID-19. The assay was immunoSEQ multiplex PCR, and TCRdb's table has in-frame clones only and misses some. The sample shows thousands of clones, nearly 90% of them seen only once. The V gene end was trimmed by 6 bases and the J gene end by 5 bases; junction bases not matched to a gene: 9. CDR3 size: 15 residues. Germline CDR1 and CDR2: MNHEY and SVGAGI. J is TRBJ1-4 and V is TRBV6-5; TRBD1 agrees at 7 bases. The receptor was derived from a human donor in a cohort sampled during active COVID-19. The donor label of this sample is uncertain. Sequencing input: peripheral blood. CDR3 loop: CASSTRQGLNEKLFF. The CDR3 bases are TGTGCCAGCAGCACCCGACAGGGCTTAAATGAAAAACTGTTTTTT.